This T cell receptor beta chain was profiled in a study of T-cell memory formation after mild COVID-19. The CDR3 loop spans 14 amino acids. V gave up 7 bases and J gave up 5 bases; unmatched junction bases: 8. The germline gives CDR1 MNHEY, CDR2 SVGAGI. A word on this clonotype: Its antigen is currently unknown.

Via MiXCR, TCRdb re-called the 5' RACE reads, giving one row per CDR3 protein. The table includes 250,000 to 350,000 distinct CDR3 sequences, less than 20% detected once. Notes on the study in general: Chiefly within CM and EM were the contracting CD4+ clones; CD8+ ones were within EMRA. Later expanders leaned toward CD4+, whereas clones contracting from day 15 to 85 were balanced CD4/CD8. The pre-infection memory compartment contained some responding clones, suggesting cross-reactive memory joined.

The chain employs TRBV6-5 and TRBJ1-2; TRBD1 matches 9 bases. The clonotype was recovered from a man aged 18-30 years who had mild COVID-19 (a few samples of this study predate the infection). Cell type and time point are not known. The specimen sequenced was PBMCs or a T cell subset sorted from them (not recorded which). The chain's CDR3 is CASIPGTGYYGYTF. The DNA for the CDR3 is TGTGCCAGCATCCCCGGGACAGGGTATTATGGCTACACCTTC.